The clone carrying this T cell receptor beta chain was seen only once. Germline CDR1 LNHDA, CDR2 SQIVND (reference sequence). The CDR3 has 14 residues. V lost 5 bases and J lost 4; bases outside the gene matches: 7. Methods used by the authors: Cell counts per sample came from amplifying reference gene primers. Using immunoSEQ multiplex PCR, the repertoire was profiled, and TCRdb retains in-frame clones only, with some absent. For V, J and clone size, that table is used; D and trimming come from the DNA. The sample holds about 54,000 clones; around nine tenths are singletons and the top ten take approximately 3.7%. This sample was taken from a study of blood T cell repertoires in COVID-19.

This TCR derives from a human donor in a cohort sampled during active COVID-19. Sequenced: peripheral blood. The rearrangement links TRBV19 to TRBJ1-1; TRBD1 aligns across 7 bases. In DNA form, the CDR3 reads TGTGCCAGTAGTCGGACAGGCGCTATCACTGAAGCTTTCTTT. The encoded protein is CASSRTGAITEAFF.